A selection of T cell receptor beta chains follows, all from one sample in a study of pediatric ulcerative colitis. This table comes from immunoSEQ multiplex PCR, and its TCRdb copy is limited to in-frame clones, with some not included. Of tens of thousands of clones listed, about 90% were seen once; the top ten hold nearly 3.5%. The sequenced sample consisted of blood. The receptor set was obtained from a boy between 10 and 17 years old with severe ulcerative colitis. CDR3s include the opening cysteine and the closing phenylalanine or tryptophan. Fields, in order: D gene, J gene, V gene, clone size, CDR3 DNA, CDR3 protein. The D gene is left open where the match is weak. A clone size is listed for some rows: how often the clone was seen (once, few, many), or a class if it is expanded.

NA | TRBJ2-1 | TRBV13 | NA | TGTGCCAGCGCCAGAGGGAATGAGCAGTTCTTC | CASARGNEQFF
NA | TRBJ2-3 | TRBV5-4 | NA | TGTGCCAGCAGATCCCCCCTCAGCACAGATACGCAGTATTTT | CASRSPLSTDTQYF
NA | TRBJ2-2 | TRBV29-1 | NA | TGCAGCGCTCAAGAGGGGCCGAACACCGGGGAGCTGTTTTTT | CSAQEGPNTGELFF
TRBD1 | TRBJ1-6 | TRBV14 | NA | TGTGCCAGCAGCCAGGGACAGGGTGGGAATTCACCCCTCCACTTT | CASSQGQGGNSPLHF
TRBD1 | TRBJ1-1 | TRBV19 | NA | TGTGCCAGTAGTATCACAGGGGGCTACACTGAAGCTTTCTTT | CASSITGGYTEAFF
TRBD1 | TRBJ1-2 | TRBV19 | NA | TGTGCCAGTAGTAGCCGCACAGGGGCTGTGTGGGGCTACACCTTC | CASSSRTGAVWGYTF
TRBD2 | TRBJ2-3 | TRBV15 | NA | TGTGCCACCAGCAGAGATGGGATAACGGCTAGCGGGGGACTCACAGATACGCAGTATTTT | CATSRDGITASGGLTDTQYF
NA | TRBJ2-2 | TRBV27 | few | TGTGCCAGCAGGCGGGACACCGGGGAGCTGTTTTTT | CASRRDTGELFF
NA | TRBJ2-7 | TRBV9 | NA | TGTGCCAGCAGCGTAGTTTCAGGGGGGCCTTTGTACTTC | CASSVVSGGPLYF
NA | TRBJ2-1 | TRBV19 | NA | TGTGCCAGTAGTATTCGTCAACACAATGAGCAGTTCTTC | CASSIRQHNEQFF
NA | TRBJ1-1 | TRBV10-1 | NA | TGCGCCAGCAGTGAGGGGACCGACCGACTGTACACTGAAGCTTTCTTT | CASSEGTDRLYTEAFF
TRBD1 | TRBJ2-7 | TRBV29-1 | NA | TGCAGCGCCCAGGGGGCTCGTTACGAGCAGTACTTC | CSAQGARYEQYF
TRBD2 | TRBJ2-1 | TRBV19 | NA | TGTGCCAGTAGTATCGAGACTAGCATGAATGAGCAGTTCTTC | CASSIETSMNEQFF
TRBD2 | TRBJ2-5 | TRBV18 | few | TGTGCCAGCTCACCGTTGGGACTAGCGGTCCAAGAGACCCAGTACTTC | CASSPLGLAVQETQYF
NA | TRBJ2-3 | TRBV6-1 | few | TGTGCCAGCACCGTACAGGCTTTGTTCACAGATACGCAGTATTTT | CASTVQALFTDTQYF
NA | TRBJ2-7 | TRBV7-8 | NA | TGTGCCAGCAGCCGGACTACTCTTGAAGAGCAGTACTTC | CASSRTTLEEQYF
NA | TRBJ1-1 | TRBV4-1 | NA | TGCGCCAGCAGCCAAGAAGGTACCACTGAAGCTTTCTTT | CASSQEGTTEAFF
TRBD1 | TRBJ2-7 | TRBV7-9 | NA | TGTGCCAGCAGCCCATCGGAGGGGACAGGGACCTACGAGCAGTACTTC | CASSPSEGTGTYEQYF
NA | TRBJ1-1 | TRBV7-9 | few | TGTGCCAGCAGCCGTTTGGACAGCCCTGAAGCTTTCTTT | CASSRLDSPEAFF
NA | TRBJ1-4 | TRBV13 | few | TGTGCCAGCAGCATTACCGGGACACGGAATGAAAAACTGTTTTTT | CASSITGTRNEKLFF
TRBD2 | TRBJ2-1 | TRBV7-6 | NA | TGTGCCAGCAGCCGTCTACTAGCGGGAGGGCCGGGGTTCGACAATGAGCAGTTCTTC | CASSRLLAGGPGFDNEQFF
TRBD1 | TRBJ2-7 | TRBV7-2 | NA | TGTGCCAGCAGGCGGGACAGGGGCTACGAGCAGTACTTC | CASRRDRGYEQYF
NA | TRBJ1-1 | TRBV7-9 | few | TGTGCCAGCGGCCGACAGGTCAGTGAAGCTTTCTTT | CASGRQVSEAFF
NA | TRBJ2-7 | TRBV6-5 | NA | TGTGCCAGCAGTGGCGGACAGAGGACCTACGAGCAGTACTTC | CASSGGQRTYEQYF
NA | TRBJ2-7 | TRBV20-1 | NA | TGCAGTGCTAGGTCTGATTTTCAGTACTTC | CSARSDFQYF
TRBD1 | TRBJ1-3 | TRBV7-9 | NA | TGTGCCAGCAGCCCCTGGACAGGGGGACCTGGAAACACCATATATTTT | CASSPWTGGPGNTIYF
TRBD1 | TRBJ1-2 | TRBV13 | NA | TGTGCCAGCAGCTTAAGGGAGAATCGCGGGACAGAGACCTATGGCTACACCTTC | CASSLRENRGTETYGYTF
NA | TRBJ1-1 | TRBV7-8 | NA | TGTGCCAGCAGCTTAGCGCCAGGGACGGACACTGAAGCTTTCTTT | CASSLAPGTDTEAFF
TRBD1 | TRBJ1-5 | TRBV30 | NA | TGTGCCTGGAGCGGGGGGGACAGTGGGTATCAGCCCCAGCATTTT | CAWSGGDSGYQPQHF
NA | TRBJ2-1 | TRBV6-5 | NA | TGTGCCAGCAGTTACTCGAAAACGGGAAATTACAATGAGCAGTTCTTC | CASSYSKTGNYNEQFF
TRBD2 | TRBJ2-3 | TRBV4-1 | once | TGCGCCAGCAGCCAAGGGCGGGGGGGTTCTGATACGCAGTATTTT | CASSQGRGGSDTQYF